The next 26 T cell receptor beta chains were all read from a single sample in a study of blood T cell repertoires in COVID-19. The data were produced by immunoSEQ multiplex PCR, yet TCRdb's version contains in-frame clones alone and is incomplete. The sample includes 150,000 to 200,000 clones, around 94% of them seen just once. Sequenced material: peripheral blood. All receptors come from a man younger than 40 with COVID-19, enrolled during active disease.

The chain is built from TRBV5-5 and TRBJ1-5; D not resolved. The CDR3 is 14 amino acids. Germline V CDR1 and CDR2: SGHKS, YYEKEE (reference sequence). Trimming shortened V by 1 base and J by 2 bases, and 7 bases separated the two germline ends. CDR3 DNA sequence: TGTGCCAGCAGCTTGCCAGAGGGCAATCAGCCCCAGCATTTT. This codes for CASSLPEGNQPQHF.

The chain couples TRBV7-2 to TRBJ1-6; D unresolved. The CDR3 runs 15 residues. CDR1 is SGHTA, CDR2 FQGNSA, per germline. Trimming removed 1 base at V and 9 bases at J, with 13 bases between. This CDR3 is CASSLGSGGVSPLHF. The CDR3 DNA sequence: TGTGCCAGCAGCTTAGGATCGGGAGGAGTTTCACCCCTCCACTTT.

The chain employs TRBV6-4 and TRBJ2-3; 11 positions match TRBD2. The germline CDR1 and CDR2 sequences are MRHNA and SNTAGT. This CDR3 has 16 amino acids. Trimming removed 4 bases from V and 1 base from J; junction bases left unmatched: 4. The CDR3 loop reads CASSVSGGAGTDTQYF. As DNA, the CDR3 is TGTGCCAGCAGTGTTAGCGGGGGGGCCGGCACAGATACGCAGTATTTT.

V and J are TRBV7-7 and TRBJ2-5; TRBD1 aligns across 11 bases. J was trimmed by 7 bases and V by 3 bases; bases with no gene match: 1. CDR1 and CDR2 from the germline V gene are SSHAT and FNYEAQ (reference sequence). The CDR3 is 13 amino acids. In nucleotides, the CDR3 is TGTGCCAGCAGCTTGGGACAGGGGGGGACCCAGTACTTC. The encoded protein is CASSLGQGGTQYF.

The CDR3, as DNA: TGTGCCAGCAGTGAAGACAGTTTGGGACAGTTGAACACTGAAGCTTTCTTT. Translating gives CASSEDSLGQLNTEAFF. This chain uses TRBV6-1 with TRBJ1-1, with TRBD1 matching 7 bases. V dropped 1 base and J dropped 0; count of bases not matched to a gene: 8. The CDR3 spans 17 residues. Germline values: CDR1 MNHNS, CDR2 SASEGT.

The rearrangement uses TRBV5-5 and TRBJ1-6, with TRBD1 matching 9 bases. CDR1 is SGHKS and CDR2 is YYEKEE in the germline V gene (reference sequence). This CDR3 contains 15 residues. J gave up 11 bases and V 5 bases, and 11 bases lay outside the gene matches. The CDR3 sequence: CASRDERQGEAPLHF. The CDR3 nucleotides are TGTGCCAGCAGGGACGAGAGACAGGGGGAGGCACCCCTCCACTTT.

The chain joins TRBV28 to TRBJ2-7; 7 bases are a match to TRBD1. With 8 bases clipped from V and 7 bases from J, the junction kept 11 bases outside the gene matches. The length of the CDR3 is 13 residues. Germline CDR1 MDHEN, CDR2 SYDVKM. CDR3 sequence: CASRTGQPGEQYF. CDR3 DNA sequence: TGTGCCAGCCGGACAGGACAGCCCGGGGAGCAGTACTTC.

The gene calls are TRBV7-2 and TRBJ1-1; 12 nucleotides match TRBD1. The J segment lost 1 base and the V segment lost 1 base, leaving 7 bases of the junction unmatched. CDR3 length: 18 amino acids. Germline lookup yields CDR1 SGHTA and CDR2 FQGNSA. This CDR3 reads CASSLVGTGGIGNTEAFF. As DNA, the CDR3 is TGTGCCAGCAGCTTAGTCGGGACAGGGGGCATCGGGAACACTGAAGCTTTCTTT.

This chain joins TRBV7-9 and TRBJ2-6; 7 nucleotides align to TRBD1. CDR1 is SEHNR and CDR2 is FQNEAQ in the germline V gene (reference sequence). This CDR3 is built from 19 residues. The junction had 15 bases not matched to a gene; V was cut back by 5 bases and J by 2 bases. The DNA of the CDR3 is TGTGCCAGCAGCCTAAGGGGGAGCACAGGGGACGCTGGGGCCAACGTCCTGACTTTC. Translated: CASSLRGSTGDAGANVLTF.

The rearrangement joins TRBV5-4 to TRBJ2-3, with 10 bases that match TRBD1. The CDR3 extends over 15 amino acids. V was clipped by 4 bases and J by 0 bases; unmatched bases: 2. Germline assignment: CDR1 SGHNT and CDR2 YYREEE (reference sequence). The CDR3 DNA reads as TGTGCCAGCAGCCTGACAGGGGGCAGCACAGATACGCAGTATTTT. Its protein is CASSLTGGSTDTQYF.

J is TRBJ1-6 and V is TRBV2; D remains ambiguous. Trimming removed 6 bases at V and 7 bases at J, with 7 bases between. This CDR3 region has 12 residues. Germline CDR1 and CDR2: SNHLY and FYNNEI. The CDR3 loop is CASRRENSPLHF. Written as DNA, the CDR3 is TGTGCCAGCAGGCGGGAAAATTCACCCCTCCACTTT.

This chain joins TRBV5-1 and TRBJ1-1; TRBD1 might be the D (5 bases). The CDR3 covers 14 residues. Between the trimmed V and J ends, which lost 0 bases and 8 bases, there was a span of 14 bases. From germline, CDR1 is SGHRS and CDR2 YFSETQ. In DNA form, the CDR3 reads TGCGCCAGCAGCTTGGTTGGGACTCAACAGGAAGCTTTCTTT. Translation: CASSLVGTQQEAFF.

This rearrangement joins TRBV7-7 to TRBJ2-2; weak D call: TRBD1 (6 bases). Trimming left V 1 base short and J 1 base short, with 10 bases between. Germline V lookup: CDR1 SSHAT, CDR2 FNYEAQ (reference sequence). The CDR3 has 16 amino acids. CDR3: CASSLVATGNTGELFF. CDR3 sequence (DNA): TGTGCCAGCAGCTTAGTTGCGACAGGGAACACCGGGGAGCTGTTTTTT.

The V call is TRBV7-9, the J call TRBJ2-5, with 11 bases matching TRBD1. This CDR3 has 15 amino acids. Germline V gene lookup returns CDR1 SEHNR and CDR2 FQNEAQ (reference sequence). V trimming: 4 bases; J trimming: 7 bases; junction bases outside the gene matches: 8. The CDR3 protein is CASSSGTGGYSTQYF. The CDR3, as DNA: TGTGCCAGCAGCTCAGGGACAGGGGGATACTCGACCCAGTACTTC.

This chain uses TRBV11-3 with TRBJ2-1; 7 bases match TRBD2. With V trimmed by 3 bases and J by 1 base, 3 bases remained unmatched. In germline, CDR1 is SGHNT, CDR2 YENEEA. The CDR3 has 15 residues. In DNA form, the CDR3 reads TGTGCCAGCAGCTTTGGAGCGGGATCCTACAATGAGCAGTTCTTC. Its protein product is CASSFGAGSYNEQFF.

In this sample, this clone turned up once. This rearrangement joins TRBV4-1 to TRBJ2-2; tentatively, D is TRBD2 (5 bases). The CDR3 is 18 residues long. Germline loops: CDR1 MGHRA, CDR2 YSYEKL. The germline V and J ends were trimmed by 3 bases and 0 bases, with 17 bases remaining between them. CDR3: CASSQRPGRNANTGELFF. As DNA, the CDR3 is TGCGCCAGCAGCCAGCGCCCGGGGAGAAACGCGAACACCGGGGAGCTGTTTTTT.

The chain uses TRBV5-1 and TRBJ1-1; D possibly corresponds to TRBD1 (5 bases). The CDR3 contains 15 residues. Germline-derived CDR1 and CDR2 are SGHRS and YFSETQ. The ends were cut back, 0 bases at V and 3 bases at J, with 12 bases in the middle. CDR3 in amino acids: CASSLEGRVDTEAFF. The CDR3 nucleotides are TGCGCCAGCAGCTTGGAAGGCAGGGTGGACACTGAAGCTTTCTTT.

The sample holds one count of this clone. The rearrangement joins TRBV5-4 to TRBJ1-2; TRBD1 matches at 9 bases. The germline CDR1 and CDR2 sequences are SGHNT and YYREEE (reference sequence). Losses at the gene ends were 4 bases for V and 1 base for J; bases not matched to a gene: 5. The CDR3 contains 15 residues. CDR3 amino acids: CASSTKTGGNYGYTF. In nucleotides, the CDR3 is TGTGCCAGCAGCACCAAGACAGGGGGTAACTATGGCTACACCTTC.

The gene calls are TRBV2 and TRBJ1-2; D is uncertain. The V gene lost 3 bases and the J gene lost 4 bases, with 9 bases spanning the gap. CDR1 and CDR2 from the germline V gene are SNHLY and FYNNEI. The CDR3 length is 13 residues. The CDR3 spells CASSDIGIYGYTF. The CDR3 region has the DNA TGTGCCAGCAGTGATATTGGCATCTATGGCTACACCTTC.

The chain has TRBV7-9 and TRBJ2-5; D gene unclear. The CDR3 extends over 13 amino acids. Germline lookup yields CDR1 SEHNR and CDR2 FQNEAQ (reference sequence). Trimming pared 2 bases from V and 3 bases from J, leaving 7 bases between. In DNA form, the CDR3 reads TGTGCCAGCAGCTTAAACCCGGAAGAGACCCAGTACTTC. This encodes CASSLNPEETQYF. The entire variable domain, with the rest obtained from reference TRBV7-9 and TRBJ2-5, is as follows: DTGVSQNPRHKITKRGQNVTFRCDPISEHNRLYWYRQTLGQGPEFLTYFQNEAQLEKSRLLSDRFSAERPKGSFSTLEIQRTEQGDSAMYLCASSLNPEETQYFGPGTRLLVL.

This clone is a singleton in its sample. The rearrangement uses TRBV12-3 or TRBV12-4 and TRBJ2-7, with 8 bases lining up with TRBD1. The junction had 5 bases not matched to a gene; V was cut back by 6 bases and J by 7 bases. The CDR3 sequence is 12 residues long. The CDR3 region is CASRLQGDEQYF. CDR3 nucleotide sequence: TGTGCCAGCAGACTACAGGGGGATGAGCAGTACTTC.

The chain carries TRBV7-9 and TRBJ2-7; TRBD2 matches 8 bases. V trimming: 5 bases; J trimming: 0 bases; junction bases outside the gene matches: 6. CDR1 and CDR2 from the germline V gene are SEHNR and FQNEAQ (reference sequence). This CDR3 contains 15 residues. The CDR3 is CASSPRGASSYEQYF. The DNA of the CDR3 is TGTGCCAGCAGCCCGCGGGGGGCGAGCTCCTACGAGCAGTACTTC.

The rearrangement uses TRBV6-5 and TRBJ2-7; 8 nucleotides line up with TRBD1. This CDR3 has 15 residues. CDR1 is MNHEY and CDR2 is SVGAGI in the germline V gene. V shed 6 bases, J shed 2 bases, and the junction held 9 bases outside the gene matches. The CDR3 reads CASSRFRTGTYEQYF. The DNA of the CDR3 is TGTGCCAGCAGCCGATTCCGGACAGGGACCTACGAGCAGTACTTC.

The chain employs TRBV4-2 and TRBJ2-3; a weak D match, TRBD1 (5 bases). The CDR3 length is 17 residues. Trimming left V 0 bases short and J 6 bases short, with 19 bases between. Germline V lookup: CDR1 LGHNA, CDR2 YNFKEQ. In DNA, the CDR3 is TGTGCCAGCAGCCAAGAGAAAACAGGCCCGATTTCGGATACGCAGTATTTT. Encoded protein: CASSQEKTGPISDTQYF.

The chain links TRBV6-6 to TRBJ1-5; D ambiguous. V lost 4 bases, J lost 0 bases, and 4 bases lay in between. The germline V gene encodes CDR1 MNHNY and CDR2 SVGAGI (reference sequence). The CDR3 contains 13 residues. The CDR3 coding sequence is TGTGCCAGCAGTTCCTATAGCAATCAGCCCCAGCATTTT. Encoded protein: CASSSYSNQPQHF.

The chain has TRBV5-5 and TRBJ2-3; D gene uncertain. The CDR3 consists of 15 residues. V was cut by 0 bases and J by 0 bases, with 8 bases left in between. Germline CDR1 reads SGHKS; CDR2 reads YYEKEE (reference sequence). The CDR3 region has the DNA TGTGCCAGCAGCTTGGGGAGTTACAGCACAGATACGCAGTATTTT. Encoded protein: CASSLGSYSTDTQYF.